This passage covers 12 T cell receptor beta chains from one sample sequenced in a study of blood T cell repertoires in COVID-19. This table comes from immunoSEQ multiplex PCR, and its TCRdb copy is limited to in-frame clones, with some not included. Among approximately 300,000 clones listed, about nine tenths were seen once. Material for sequencing was peripheral blood. These receptors were taken from a woman aged 25 to 39 with COVID-19, enrolled during active disease.

This chain connects TRBV5-1 to TRBJ1-5; unclear D gene. CDR1 and CDR2 (germline): SGHRS, YFSETQ. The CDR3 runs 15 residues. Trimming cost V 0 bases and J 4 bases, with 11 bases left between them. The CDR3 DNA reads TGCGCCAGCAGCTTGGGAGGCACGGAGAATCAGCCCCAGCATTTT. It yields the protein CASSLGGTENQPQHF.

This CDR3 reads CASRVQGNYGYTF. Written as DNA, the CDR3 is TGTGCCAGCAGGGTACAGGGGAACTATGGCTACACCTTC. V usage is TRBV6-5 and J usage is TRBJ1-2; 7 bases line up with TRBD1. Unmatched junction bases numbered 3, after V lost 6 bases and J lost 2 bases. CDR1 is MNHEY, CDR2 SVGAGI, per germline. This CDR3 contains 13 residues.

The gene calls are TRBV5-4 and TRBJ2-7, with D maybe TRBD2 (6 bases). Per germline, CDR1 SGHNT and CDR2 YYREEE (reference sequence). This CDR3 spans 14 amino acids. Trimming left V 3 bases short and J 4 bases short, with 14 bases between. CDR3 in amino acids: CASSSSGTGYEQYF. The DNA for the CDR3 is TGTGCCAGCAGCTCATCCGGGACTGGGTACGAGCAGTACTTC.

The rearrangement joins TRBV19 to TRBJ2-2; TRBD1 agrees at 9 bases. This CDR3 comprises 15 residues. J was trimmed by 7 bases and V by 5 bases; bases with no gene match: 8. Germline V CDR1 and CDR2: LNHDA, SQIVND (reference sequence). The CDR3 DNA reads TGTGCCAGTAGTCCCTGGACAGGGGATGGCGGGGAGCTGTTTTTT. Protein product: CASSPWTGDGGELFF.

This clone was counted once. CDR3: CASSRTGETGELFF. Here the CDR3 DNA reads TGTGCCAGCAGCCGGACAGGGGAAACCGGGGAGCTGTTTTTT. The V gene is TRBV2, the J gene TRBJ2-2, with TRBD1 matching over 9 bases. Per germline, CDR1 SNHLY and CDR2 FYNNEI. This CDR3 comprises 14 residues. V trimming: 6 bases; J trimming: 5 bases; junction bases outside the gene matches: 4.

This clone was seen more than once but under ten times. This chain links TRBV16 with TRBJ1-5; D perhaps matches TRBD1 (6 bases). V lost 2 bases and J 1 base, leaving 9 bases between the germline ends. Germline V gene data show CDR1 as KGHSY and CDR2 as FQNENV. The CDR3 sequence is 15 residues long. CDR3 sequence (DNA): TGTGCCAGCAGCCAACTAAGGGGGAGCAATCAGCCCCAGCATTTT. It encodes CASSQLRGSNQPQHF.

Written as DNA, the CDR3 is TGCGCCAGCAGCACCCGGACTAGCGGGAACACCGGGGAGCTGTTTTTT. Its translation: CASSTRTSGNTGELFF. The V gene is TRBV4-1, the J gene TRBJ2-2, with TRBD2 matching over 10 bases. Germline V lookup: CDR1 MGHRA, CDR2 YSYEKL. J gave up 1 base and V 5 bases, and 4 bases lay outside the gene matches. This CDR3 comprises 16 residues.

The chain carries TRBV6-2 or TRBV6-3 and TRBJ2-2; 10 positions match TRBD2. Unmatched junction bases numbered 4, after V lost 0 bases and J lost 3 bases. The CDR3 runs to 17 residues. Germline values: CDR1 MNHEY, CDR2 SVGEGT. CDR3 in amino acids: CASSYSRLAGYTGELFF. CDR3 sequence (DNA): TGTGCCAGCAGTTACTCGAGACTAGCGGGTTACACCGGGGAGCTGTTTTTT.

The J gene is TRBJ1-1, the V gene TRBV5-1, with 7 positions matching TRBD1. With 3 bases clipped from V and 6 bases from J, the junction kept 5 bases outside the gene matches. CDR1 is SGHRS, CDR2 YFSETQ, per germline. CDR3 length: 13 amino acids. The CDR3 is CASSSEGASEAFF. CDR3 DNA: TGCGCCAGCAGCTCAGAGGGGGCGTCTGAAGCTTTCTTT.

The chain carries TRBV28 and TRBJ1-4; D may be TRBD1 (6 bases). Germline V gene sequence: CDR1 MDHEN, CDR2 SYDVKM. The CDR3 runs to 17 residues. Trimming stripped 3 bases from V and 5 bases from J, with 19 bases between. The CDR3 loop reads CASSLIGTLNGNEKLFF. In nucleotides, the CDR3 is TGTGCCAGCAGTTTGATTGGGACATTAAATGGGAATGAAAAACTGTTTTTT.

This clone was seen only once. This sequence joins TRBV7-2 and TRBJ1-3, with TRBD1 matching over 11 bases. The CDR3 covers 15 residues. V trimming: 4 bases; J trimming: 8 bases; junction bases outside the gene matches: 7. CDR1 is SGHTA and CDR2 is FQGNSA in the germline V gene. In nucleotides, the CDR3 is TGTGCCAGCAGCTCCCACGGGACAGGGGGGGACACCATATATTTT. Translating it yields CASSSHGTGGDTIYF.

This clone was detected a few times. The chain recombines TRBV5-6 with TRBJ1-2; D unresolved. V lost 6 bases and J 1 base, leaving 19 bases between the germline ends. The CDR3 has 16 amino acids. The germline gives CDR1 SGHDT, CDR2 YYEEEE. CDR3 amino acids: CASNFISEPYNYGYTF. The CDR3 DNA reads TGTGCCAGCAACTTTATCTCGGAGCCCTATAACTATGGCTACACCTTC.